A selection of T cell receptor beta chains follows, all from one sample in a study of response to subunit inactivated influenza vaccine. Using its own MiXCR run on the RT-PCR reads, TCRdb lists one record per CDR3 protein. The sample yields 500,000 to 600,000 distinct CDR3 sequences, 10% to 15% seen once. This specimen was PBMCs from blood, taken roughly 45 days after vaccination. These receptors were obtained from a man aged 50 to 59 who received an inactivated influenza vaccine. CDR3s include the opening cysteine and the closing phenylalanine or tryptophan. The D gene is left open where the match is weak. Only part of the rows carry a size: once, few, many, or a class if the clone is expanded.

clone size: few
J gene: TRBJ1-1
V gene: TRBV12-3/TRBV12-4
D gene: NA
CDR3 protein: CASSLDDREAFF
CDR3 DNA: TGTGCCAGCAGTTTAGACGACCGTGAAGCTTTCTTT

clone size: NA
J gene: TRBJ2-3
V gene: TRBV5-1
D gene: NA
CDR3 protein: CASSSGRGGTSTDTQYF
CDR3 DNA: TGCGCCAGCAGCTCCGGCAGGGGCGGAACAAGCACAGATACGCAGTATTTT

clone size: many
J gene: TRBJ2-2
V gene: TRBV5-1
D gene: TRBD1
CDR3 protein: CASSFNGQGNTGELFF
CDR3 DNA: TGCGCCAGCAGCTTTAACGGACAGGGGAACACCGGGGAGCTGTTTTTT

clone size: NA
J gene: TRBJ1-4
V gene: TRBV30
D gene: TRBD1
CDR3 protein: CAWSEGQPNEKLFF
CDR3 DNA: TGTGCCTGGAGTGAGGGACAGCCAAATGAAAAACTGTTTTTT

clone size: NA
J gene: TRBJ2-1
V gene: TRBV6-1
D gene: NA
CDR3 protein: CASRRGQFQATYNEQFF
CDR3 DNA: TGTGCCAGCAGACGAGGACAGTTCCAAGCAACCTACAATGAGCAGTTCTTC

clone size: NA
J gene: TRBJ2-3
V gene: TRBV12-3/TRBV12-4
D gene: NA
CDR3 protein: CASSQRLGDTDTQYF
CDR3 DNA: TGTGCCAGCAGTCAGAGACTAGGCGACACAGATACGCAGTATTTT

clone size: NA
J gene: TRBJ2-1
V gene: TRBV28
D gene: NA
CDR3 protein: CASSSWSVGVSSNEQFF
CDR3 DNA: TGTGCCAGCAGCAGTTGGTCTGTGGGGGTGTCAAGCAATGAGCAGTTCTTC

clone size: few
J gene: TRBJ2-5
V gene: TRBV6-1
D gene: TRBD1
CDR3 protein: CASSPTGWIKQQETQYF
CDR3 DNA: TGTGCCAGCAGTCCGACAGGGTGGATCAAGCAACAAGAGACCCAGTACTTC

clone size: NA
J gene: TRBJ2-1
V gene: TRBV5-1
D gene: NA
CDR3 protein: CASSLEGWLSSYNEQFF
CDR3 DNA: TGCGCCAGCAGCTTGGAAGGTTGGCTGAGCTCCTACAATGAGCAGTTCTTC

clone size: NA
J gene: TRBJ2-1
V gene: TRBV12-3/TRBV12-4
D gene: TRBD2
CDR3 protein: CASSLSSGRANGDEQFF
CDR3 DNA: TGTGCCAGCAGTTTGTCTAGCGGGAGGGCAAATGGGGATGAGCAGTTCTTC

clone size: NA
J gene: TRBJ2-6
V gene: TRBV27
D gene: NA
CDR3 protein: CASSLIGAYSGANVLTF
CDR3 DNA: TGTGCCAGCAGTTTAATAGGCGCTTACTCTGGGGCCAACGTCCTGACTTTC

clone size: few
J gene: TRBJ1-4
V gene: TRBV20-1
D gene: NA
CDR3 protein: CSARPLPGRNEKLFF
CDR3 DNA: TGCAGTGCTAGGCCCTTACCGGGAAGAAATGAAAAACTGTTTTTT

clone size: few
J gene: TRBJ2-4
V gene: TRBV10-3
D gene: NA
CDR3 protein: CAISEVGGSLGAKNIQYF
CDR3 DNA: TGTGCCATCAGTGAGGTGGGGGGCAGCCTGGGGGCCAAAAACATTCAGTACTTC

clone size: few
J gene: TRBJ2-1
V gene: TRBV29-1
D gene: TRBD1
CDR3 protein: CSVEDQGTGLGQFF
CDR3 DNA: TGCAGCGTTGAAGATCAGGGGACAGGGCTCGGGCAGTTCTTC

clone size: few
J gene: TRBJ2-1
V gene: TRBV4-3
D gene: NA
CDR3 protein: CASSQQGYEQFF
CDR3 DNA: TGCGCCAGCAGCCAACAGGGATATGAGCAGTTCTTC

clone size: few
J gene: TRBJ2-1
V gene: TRBV13
D gene: TRBD2
CDR3 protein: CASSLGPLAGLDNNEQFF
CDR3 DNA: TGTGCCAGCAGCTTAGGCCCCCTAGCGGGATTGGATAACAATGAGCAGTTCTTC

clone size: NA
J gene: TRBJ2-7
V gene: TRBV5-1
D gene: NA
CDR3 protein: CASSLAGRRNEQYF
CDR3 DNA: TGCGCCAGCAGCTTGGCCGGCAGGCGAAACGAGCAGTACTTC

clone size: few
J gene: TRBJ1-1
V gene: TRBV7-2
D gene: TRBD1
CDR3 protein: CASSPGQGQSTEAFF
CDR3 DNA: TGTGCCAGCAGCCCGGGTCAGGGACAGAGCACTGAAGCTTTCTTT

clone size: NA
J gene: TRBJ2-1
V gene: TRBV16
D gene: TRBD2
CDR3 protein: CASSSGGLANEQFF
CDR3 DNA: TGTGCCAGCAGCTCGGGGGGGCTCGCCAATGAGCAGTTCTTC

clone size: few
J gene: TRBJ2-1
V gene: TRBV4-2
D gene: TRBD1
CDR3 protein: CASSRSTGQDNEQFF
CDR3 DNA: TGTGCCAGCAGCCGATCGACGGGACAGGACAATGAGCAGTTCTTC

clone size: NA
J gene: TRBJ1-3
V gene: TRBV10-2
D gene: NA
CDR3 protein: CASSGGVAGNTIYF
CDR3 DNA: TGCGCCAGCAGTGGGGGAGTGGCTGGAAACACCATATATTTT

clone size: NA
J gene: TRBJ1-2
V gene: TRBV7-2
D gene: NA
CDR3 protein: CASSLFAGSGSNYGYTF
CDR3 DNA: TGTGCCAGCAGCTTATTCGCCGGGTCAGGCTCTAACTATGGCTACACCTTC

clone size: few
J gene: TRBJ2-2
V gene: TRBV28
D gene: NA
CDR3 protein: CASNPLARYTGELFF
CDR3 DNA: TGTGCCAGCAACCCCTTGGCGCGGTACACCGGGGAGCTGTTTTTT

clone size: NA
J gene: TRBJ2-3
V gene: TRBV3-1
D gene: NA
CDR3 protein: CASSQDGFPDTQYF
CDR3 DNA: TGTGCCAGCAGCCAAGATGGTTTCCCAGATACGCAGTATTTT